These T cell receptor beta chains were read from a single sample in a study of CD8 T cells in ankylosing spondylitis. TCRdb used MiXCR to reprocess the 5' RACE reads, holding one entry per CDR3 protein. The sample holds around 320,000 distinct CDR3 sequences, more than 20% seen once. Sequenced input: blood, either unsorted or a sorted T cell fraction (not recorded which). The receptors were sampled from a female donor with ankylosing spondylitis or in good health (not recorded which). Both conserved end residues are part of each CDR3. Each record gives: V gene, J gene, D gene, clone size, CDR3 DNA, CDR3 protein. The D gene is left open where the match is weak. Size is omitted from some rows. Given values are once, few, many or a class for expanded clones.

>TRBV12-3/TRBV12-4|TRBJ2-7|TRBD2|.
TGTGCCAGCGGTTCGGCGGAGGGCGGGAGTCAGTACGAGCAGTACTTC
CASGSAEGGSQYEQYF
>TRBV7-2|TRBJ2-3|TRBD2|few
TGTGCCAGCAGCCCCACCGGGACTAGCCCGTATTTT
CASSPTGTSPYF
>TRBV7-2|TRBJ2-3|.|few
TGTGCCAGCAGGTTGGGGCCCGAGGGAGATACGCAGTATTTT
CASRLGPEGDTQYF
>TRBV12-3/TRBV12-4|TRBJ2-7|.|few
TGTGCCAGCAGTTTAGGGAGGGGGCTGGGCGCCCGGGAGGAGCAGTACTTC
CASSLGRGLGAREEQYF
>TRBV7-9|TRBJ2-7|.|few
TGTGCCAGCAGCTTAGTGGGTCCGGAGCAGTACTTC
CASSLVGPEQYF
>TRBV12-3/TRBV12-4|TRBJ2-1|TRBD2|many
TGTGCCAGCAGTTTCCAGCGGGACTACAATGAGCAGTTCTTC
CASSFQRDYNEQFF
>TRBV27|TRBJ2-6|.|few
TGTGCCAGCAGCCTCCTTACTCTAGGTCTGGGGGCCAACGTCCTGACTTTC
CASSLLTLGLGANVLTF
>TRBV6-5|TRBJ2-7|.|few
TGTGCCAGCAGTTACTCGATGGACGGACAACGAGGCTACGAGCAGTACTTC
CASSYSMDGQRGYEQYF
>TRBV7-2|TRBJ1-1|.|few
TGTGCCAGCAGTTTACGCGCCCAGACGGGACACCGGAACACTGAAGCTTTCTTT
CASSLRAQTGHRNTEAFF
>TRBV27|TRBJ2-1|.|few
TGTGCCAGCAGTTTAACCGGGATCTTCAATGAGCAGTTCTTC
CASSLTGIFNEQFF
>TRBV10-3|TRBJ1-5|.|few
TGTGCCATCAGTGAGTCAGGGACGTACAATCAGCCCCAGCATTTT
CAISESGTYNQPQHF
>TRBV7-9|TRBJ2-7|.|many
TGTGCCAGCAGCTCCGCTGGGGGCGAGCAGTACTTC
CASSSAGGEQYF
>TRBV3-1|TRBJ1-4|.|.
TGTGCCAGCAGCCCAGCCCATTCCGGTGAAAAACTGTTTTTT
CASSPAHSGEKLFF
>TRBV7-9|TRBJ2-3|.|many
TGTGCCAGCCTCCCTCTGGGCCCCGGGTCCACAGATACGCAGTATTTT
CASLPLGPGSTDTQYF
>TRBV6-1|TRBJ2-2|TRBD1|.
TGTGCCAGCGGACAGGGGGTGAGGGGGGAGCTGTTTTTT
CASGQGVRGELFF
>TRBV6-1|TRBJ2-3|.|once
TGTGCCAGCTCCTTTAAAGGCAGTTACACAGATACGCAGTATTTT
CASSFKGSYTDTQYF
>TRBV4-3|TRBJ2-3|.|.
TGCGCCAGCAGCCAAGAATCCCCCAGGCGCACAGATACGCAGTATTTT
CASSQESPRRTDTQYF
>TRBV11-2|TRBJ2-7|.|.
TGTGCCAGCAGCTTAACGTTGGTGGGGTCCTACGAGCAGTACTTC
CASSLTLVGSYEQYF
>TRBV5-4|TRBJ2-5|.|.
TGTGCCAGCAGCTTGGTCTTTGGGACCCAGTACTTC
CASSLVFGTQYF
>TRBV11-2|TRBJ2-1|.|.
TGTGCCAGCAGCTTAGCAGGGTCTGCCGGCAATGAGCAGTTCTTC
CASSLAGSAGNEQFF
>TRBV4-3|TRBJ2-6|.|many
TGCGCCAGCAGCCAAGATAGTTTCGCGTGGAGGGCCAACGTCCTGACTTTC
CASSQDSFAWRANVLTF
>TRBV3-1|TRBJ2-4|TRBD2|.
TGTGCCAGCAGCTTAAGGACTAGCGGGAGAGCCAAAAACATTCAGTACTTC
CASSLRTSGRAKNIQYF
>TRBV7-2|TRBJ2-7|.|few
TGTGCCAGCAGCTACGGTACAGCTTACGAGCAGTACTTC
CASSYGTAYEQYF
>TRBV6-2/TRBV6-3|TRBJ2-3|TRBD2|once
TGTGCCAGCCGTAAATCAAGGAGCGGGAGCGCAGATACGCAGTATTTT
CASRKSRSGSADTQYF
>TRBV20-1|TRBJ2-7|TRBD1|medium-sized
TGCAGTGCGCTACGACAGGGCTCCTACGAGCAGTACTTC
CSALRQGSYEQYF
>TRBV20-1|TRBJ2-7|.|many
TGCAGTGCTAGTCCCTCAAACTACGAGCAGTACTTC
CSASPSNYEQYF
>TRBV6-1|TRBJ2-7|TRBD2|.
TGTGCCAGCAGGCCTAGCGGGAGCGGCCACGAGCAGTACTTC
CASRPSGSGHEQYF
>TRBV11-2|TRBJ2-2|.|.
TGTGCCACCCCCCAGGGGGCGGGAGTCTTGATCGGGGAGCTGTTTTTT
CATPQGAGVLIGELFF
>TRBV20-1|TRBJ2-3|TRBD2|.
TGCAGTGCGCTACTAGCGGGAGCGGCAGATACGCAGTATTTT
CSALLAGAADTQYF
>TRBV2|TRBJ1-5|.|.
TGTGCCAGCAGTGCTGGGAATATTCAGCCCCAGCATTTT
CASSAGNIQPQHF
>TRBV20-1|TRBJ2-1|.|few
TGCAGTGCTAGTCTTGGGAGCGGTTGGGAGCAGTTCTTC
CSASLGSGWEQFF
>TRBV20-1|TRBJ1-1|.|many
TGCAGTGCCAGAAGGGGGAGGGACACTGAAGCTTTCTTT
CSARRGRDTEAFF
>TRBV4-3|TRBJ2-2|TRBD2|few
TGCGCCAGCAGCCAATGGGGACTAGCGGGAACCACCGGGGAGCTGTTTTTT
CASSQWGLAGTTGELFF
>TRBV29-1|TRBJ2-3|TRBD2|many
TGCAGCGTTATCATAGCGGGAGGCACAGATACGCAGTATTTT
CSVIIAGGTDTQYF
>TRBV6-2/TRBV6-3|TRBJ2-4|TRBD2|.
TGTGCCAGCAGTTATCGCGGGAGGGGAATTCAGTACTTC
CASSYRGRGIQYF
>TRBV29-1|TRBJ2-2|TRBD2|many
TGCAGCGTTGGTAATAGCGGGAGAAAAACCGGGGAGCTGTTTTTT
CSVGNSGRKTGELFF
>TRBV12-3/TRBV12-4|TRBJ1-2|.|many
TGTGCCAGCAGTTACCTTGGGGGGTCTGGCTACACCTTC
CASSYLGGSGYTF
>TRBV20-1|TRBJ1-1|.|few
TGCAGTGCTAGGTCCGGGGCCTTGATCGCTTTCTTT
CSARSGALIAFF
>TRBV10-3|TRBJ1-2|.|few
TGTGCCATCAGTGGGGGCTCCGGTGGCTACACCTTC
CAISGGSGGYTF
>TRBV11-1|TRBJ2-5|.|few
TGTGCCAGCAGCCCTCGGTGGGGGCCCCAAGAGACCCAGTACTTC
CASSPRWGPQETQYF
>TRBV6-2/TRBV6-3|TRBJ2-1|.|.
TGTGCCAGCGCTGCGTACTACAATGAGCAGTTCTTC
CASAAYYNEQFF
>TRBV20-1|TRBJ2-5|.|.
TGCAGTGCTTTATACGGAGAGACCCAGTACTTC
CSALYGETQYF
>TRBV10-3|TRBJ2-5|.|.
TGTGCCATCAGTGTGCGGGGAGGCCAAGAGACCCAGTACTTC
CAISVRGGQETQYF
>TRBV7-2|TRBJ2-7|TRBD2|many
TGTGCCAGCAGCTTCCGGGGGGGCGAGCAGTACTTC
CASSFRGGEQYF
>TRBV12-3/TRBV12-4|TRBJ2-5|.|.
TGTGCCAGCACCCCTAGTTCTGGGACCCAGTACTTC
CASTPSSGTQYF
>TRBV29-1|TRBJ2-7|.|many
TGCAGCGTTGGGGCAGGGGCGCGGTACGAGCAGTACTTC
CSVGAGARYEQYF
>TRBV10-3|TRBJ2-1|.|many
TGTGCCATCAGTGCGGTTGGCGGAGCATACAATGAGCAGTTCTTC
CAISAVGGAYNEQFF
>TRBV20-1|TRBJ2-7|.|few
TGCAGTGCCCTCTCACGGGAGTCCCACGAGCAGTACTTC
CSALSRESHEQYF
>TRBV5-1|TRBJ2-5|.|.
TGCGCCAGCAGCCAGGACGGAATGAGACAAGAGACCCAGTACTTC
CASSQDGMRQETQYF
>TRBV9|TRBJ2-7|TRBD1|few
TGTGCCAGCAGCGTAGAAAGGACAGGTGGTTACGAGCAGTACTTC
CASSVERTGGYEQYF
>TRBV24-1|TRBJ2-1|TRBD1|.
TGTGCCACCAGTGATGGGACAGGGGGCTCCTACAATGAGCAGTTCTTC
CATSDGTGGSYNEQFF
>TRBV10-3|TRBJ2-7|.|few
TGTGCCATCAGTGAGTCCCTGGGGGCAGGCGAGCAGTACTTC
CAISESLGAGEQYF
>TRBV4-1|TRBJ1-5|.|few
TGCGCCAGCAGCCAAGTAGATCTGGGGTTTCGCAATCAGCCCCAGCATTTT
CASSQVDLGFRNQPQHF
>TRBV6-1|TRBJ1-1|TRBD1|many
TGTGCCAGCAGGCCTACAGGGGTGCGGGCTGAAGCTTTCTTT
CASRPTGVRAEAFF
>TRBV29-1|TRBJ1-1|.|many
TGCAGCGTCCGGCACCCTGAAGCTTTCTTT
CSVRHPEAFF
>TRBV12-3/TRBV12-4|TRBJ2-5|.|many
TGTGCCAGCAGCTTGGGACAACAAGAGACCCAGTACTTC
CASSLGQQETQYF
>TRBV4-2|TRBJ2-1|TRBD2|few
TGTGCCAGCAGCCAAGAAGGGGGGACTAGCGGGACGAATGAGCAGTTCTTC
CASSQEGGTSGTNEQFF
>TRBV20-1|TRBJ2-2|.|.
TGCAGTGCTAGAGCGAGCCTCGCCGGGGAGCTGTTTTTT
CSARASLAGELFF